The T cell receptor (beta chain) under discussion was sequenced for a study of T cells in Graves' hyperthyroidism and ophthalmopathy. Diagnostic assessment was based on clinical symptoms, serum thyroxine and TRAb, thyroid ultrasound and orbital computed tomography. The CDR3 is made up of 16 amino acids. The V gene end was trimmed by 5 bases and the J gene end by 0 bases; junction bases not matched to a gene: 7. Germline V gene sequence: CDR1 SGHNT, CDR2 YYREEE (reference sequence). Amplification of TCR beta CDR3 regions was performed using RNA transcripts as template. Researchers ran a first-round RT-PCR on the TCR CDR3 using the HTBI primer set. TCRdb reprocessed the multiplex PCR reads with MiXCR, giving one entry per CDR3 protein. The repertoire holds around 370,000 distinct CDR3 sequences, with under 20% as singletons.

The rearrangement uses TRBV5-4 and TRBJ2-1; 8 positions agree with TRBD2. The TCR comes from a man aged 18 to 29 with Graves' ophthalmopathy. The sequenced material came from blood. CDR3: CASRPGGGSSYNEQFF. The CDR3, as DNA: TGTGCCAGCAGACCCGGGGGGGGGAGCTCCTACAATGAGCAGTTCTTC.